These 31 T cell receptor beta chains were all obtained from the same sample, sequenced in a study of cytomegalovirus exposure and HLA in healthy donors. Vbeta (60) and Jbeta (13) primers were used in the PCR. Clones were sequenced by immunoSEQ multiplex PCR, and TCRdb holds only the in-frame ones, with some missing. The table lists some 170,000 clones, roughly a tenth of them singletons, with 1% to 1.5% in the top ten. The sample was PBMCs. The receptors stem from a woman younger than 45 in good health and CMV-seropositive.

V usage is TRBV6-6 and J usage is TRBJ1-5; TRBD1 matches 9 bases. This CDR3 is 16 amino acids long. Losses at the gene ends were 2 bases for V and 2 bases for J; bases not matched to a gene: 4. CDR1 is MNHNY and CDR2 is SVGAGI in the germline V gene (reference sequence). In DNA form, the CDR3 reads TGTGCCAGCAGTTACACAACAGGGGGCGGCAATCAGCCCCAGCATTTT. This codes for CASSYTTGGGNQPQHF.

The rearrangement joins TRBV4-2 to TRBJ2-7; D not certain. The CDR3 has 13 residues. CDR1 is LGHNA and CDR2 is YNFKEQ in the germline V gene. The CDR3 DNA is TGTGACAGAAGCCAAGGGTTAGCCTACGAGCAGTACTTC. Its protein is CDRSQGLAYEQYF.

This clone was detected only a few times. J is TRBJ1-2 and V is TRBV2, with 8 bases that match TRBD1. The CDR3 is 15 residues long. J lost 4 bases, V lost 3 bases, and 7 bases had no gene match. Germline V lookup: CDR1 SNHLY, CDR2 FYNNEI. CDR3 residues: CASSDQGAQPYGYTF. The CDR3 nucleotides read TGTGCCAGCAGTGATCAGGGGGCACAGCCCTATGGCTACACCTTC.

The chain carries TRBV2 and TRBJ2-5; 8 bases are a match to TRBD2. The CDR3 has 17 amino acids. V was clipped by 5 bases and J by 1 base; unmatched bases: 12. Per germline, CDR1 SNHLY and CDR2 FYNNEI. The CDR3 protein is CASSHSVAGPSQETQYF. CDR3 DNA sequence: TGTGCCAGCAGTCATTCAGTAGCGGGACCAAGCCAAGAGACCCAGTACTTC.

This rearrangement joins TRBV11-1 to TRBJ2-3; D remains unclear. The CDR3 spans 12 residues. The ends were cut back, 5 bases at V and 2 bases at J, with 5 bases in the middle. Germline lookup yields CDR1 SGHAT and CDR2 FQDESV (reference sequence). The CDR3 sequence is CASSPDTDTQYF. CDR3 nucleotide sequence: TGTGCCAGCAGCCCAGACACAGATACGCAGTATTTT.

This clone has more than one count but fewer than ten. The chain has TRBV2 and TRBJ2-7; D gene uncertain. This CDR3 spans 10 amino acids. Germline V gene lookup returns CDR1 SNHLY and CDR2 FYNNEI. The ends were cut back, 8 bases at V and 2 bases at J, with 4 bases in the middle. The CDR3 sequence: CASATYEQYF. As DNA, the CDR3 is TGTGCCAGCGCTACCTACGAGCAGTACTTC.

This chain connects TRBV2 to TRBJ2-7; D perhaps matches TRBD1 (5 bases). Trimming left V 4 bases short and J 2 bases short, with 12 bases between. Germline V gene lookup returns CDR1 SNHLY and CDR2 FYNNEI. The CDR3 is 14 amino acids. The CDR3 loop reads CASSAQGGPYEQYF. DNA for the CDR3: TGTGCCAGCAGTGCCCAGGGTGGGCCCTACGAGCAGTACTTC.

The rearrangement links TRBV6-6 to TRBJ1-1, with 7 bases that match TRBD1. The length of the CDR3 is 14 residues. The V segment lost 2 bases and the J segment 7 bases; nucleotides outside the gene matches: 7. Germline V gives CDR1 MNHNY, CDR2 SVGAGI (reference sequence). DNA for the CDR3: TGTGCCAGCAGTTACGGGGACAGACGGGGTGAAGCTTTCTTT. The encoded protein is CASSYGDRRGEAFF.

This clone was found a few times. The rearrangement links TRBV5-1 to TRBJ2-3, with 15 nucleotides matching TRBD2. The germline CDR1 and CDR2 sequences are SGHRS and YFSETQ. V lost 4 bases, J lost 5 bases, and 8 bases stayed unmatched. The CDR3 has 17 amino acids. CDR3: CASSAGLAGGLRDTQYF. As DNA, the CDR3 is TGCGCCAGCAGCGCGGGACTAGCGGGAGGACTTAGAGATACGCAGTATTTT.

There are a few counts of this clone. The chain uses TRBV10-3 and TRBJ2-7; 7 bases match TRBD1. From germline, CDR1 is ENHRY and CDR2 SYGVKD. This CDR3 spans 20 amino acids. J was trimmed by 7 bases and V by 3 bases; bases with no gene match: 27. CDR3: CAISDIIGQGVFPRVGEQYF. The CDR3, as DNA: TGTGCCATCAGTGACATTATTGGGCAGGGGGTTTTTCCACGGGTTGGGGAGCAGTACTTC.

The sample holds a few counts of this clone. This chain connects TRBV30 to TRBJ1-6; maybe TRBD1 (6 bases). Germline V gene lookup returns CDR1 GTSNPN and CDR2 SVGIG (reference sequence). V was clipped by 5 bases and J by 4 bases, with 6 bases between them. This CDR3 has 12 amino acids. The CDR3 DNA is TGTGCCTGGGGGACATATAATTCACCCCTCCACTTT. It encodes CAWGTYNSPLHF.

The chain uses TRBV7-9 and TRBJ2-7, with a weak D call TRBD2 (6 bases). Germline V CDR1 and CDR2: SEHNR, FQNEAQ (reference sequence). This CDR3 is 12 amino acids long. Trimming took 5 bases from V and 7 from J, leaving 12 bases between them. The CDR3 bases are TGTGCCAGCAGCCGCGGGGACCGGGAGCAGTACTTC. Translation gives CASSRGDREQYF. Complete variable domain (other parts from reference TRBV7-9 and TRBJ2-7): DTGVSQNPRHKITKRGQNVTFRCDPISEHNRLYWYRQTLGQGPEFLTYFQNEAQLEKSRLLSDRFSAERPKGSFSTLEIQRTEQGDSAMYLCASSRGDREQYFGPGTRLTVT.

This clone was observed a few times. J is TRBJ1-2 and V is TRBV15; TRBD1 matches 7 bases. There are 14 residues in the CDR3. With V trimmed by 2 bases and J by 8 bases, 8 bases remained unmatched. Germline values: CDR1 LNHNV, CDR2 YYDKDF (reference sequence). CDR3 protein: CATSRPDRARGYTF. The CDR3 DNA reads TGTGCCACCAGCAGACCCGACAGGGCAAGGGGCTACACCTTC.

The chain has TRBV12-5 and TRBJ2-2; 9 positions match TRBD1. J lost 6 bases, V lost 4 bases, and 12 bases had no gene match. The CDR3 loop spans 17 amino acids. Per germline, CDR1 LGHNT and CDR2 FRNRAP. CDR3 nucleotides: TGTGCTAGTGGTTCCTTCACAGGGGGCATGGGTCCCGGGGAGCTGTTTTTT. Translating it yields CASGSFTGGMGPGELFF.

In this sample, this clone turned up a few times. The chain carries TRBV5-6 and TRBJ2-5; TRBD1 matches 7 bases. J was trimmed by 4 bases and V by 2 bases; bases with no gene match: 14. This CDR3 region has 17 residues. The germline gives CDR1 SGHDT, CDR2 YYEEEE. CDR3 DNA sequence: TGTGCCAGCAGCTTAGGGCCCTGGACGAGGGGGCCAGAGACCCAGTACTTC. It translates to CASSLGPWTRGPETQYF.

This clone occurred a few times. DNA for the CDR3: TGTGCCAGCAGTTACTCGAAGGGGGCGTTCACTGAAGCTTTCTTT. Residues: CASSYSKGAFTEAFF. V gene TRBV6-6 combines with J gene TRBJ1-1; 7 positions agree with TRBD1. J gave up 4 bases and V 0 bases, and 5 bases lay outside the gene matches. Germline lookup yields CDR1 MNHNY and CDR2 SVGAGI (reference sequence). The CDR3 extends over 15 amino acids.

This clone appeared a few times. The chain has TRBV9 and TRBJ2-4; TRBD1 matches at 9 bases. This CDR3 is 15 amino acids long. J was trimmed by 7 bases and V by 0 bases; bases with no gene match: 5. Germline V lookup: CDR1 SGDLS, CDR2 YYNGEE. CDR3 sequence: CASSVGVTGGNIQYF. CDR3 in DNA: TGTGCCAGCAGCGTAGGGGTGACAGGGGGGAACATTCAGTACTTC.

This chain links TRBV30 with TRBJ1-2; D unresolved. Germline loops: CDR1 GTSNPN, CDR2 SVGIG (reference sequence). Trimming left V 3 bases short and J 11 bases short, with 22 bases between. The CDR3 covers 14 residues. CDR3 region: CAWSPGVVNRRYTF. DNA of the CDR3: TGTGCCTGGAGCCCTGGAGTGGTCAATAGAAGGTACACCTTC. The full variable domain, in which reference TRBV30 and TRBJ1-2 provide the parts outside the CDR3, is SQTIHQWPATLVQPVGSPLSLECTVEGTSNPNLYWYRQAAGRGLQLLFYSVGIGQISSEVPQNLSASRPQDRQFILSSKKLLLSDSGFYLCAWSPGVVNRRYTFGSGTRLTVV.

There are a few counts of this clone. This chain's CDR3 is CASSQVAGGADTQYF. For the CDR3, the DNA is TGTGCCAGCAGCCAAGTGGCGGGAGGCGCAGATACGCAGTATTTT. The V and J genes are TRBV7-2 and TRBJ2-3, with 8 bases aligning to TRBD2. Germline CDR1 reads SGHTA; CDR2 reads FQGNSA. This CDR3 spans 15 amino acids. Trimming removed 5 bases from V and 4 bases from J; junction bases left unmatched: 8. The whole variable domain, remainder taken from reference TRBV7-2 and TRBJ2-3, is GAGVSQSPSNKVTEKGKDVELRCDPISGHTALYWYRQSLGQGLEFLIYFQGNSAPDKSGLPSDRFSAERTGGSVSTLTIQRTQQEDSAVYLCASSQVAGGADTQYFGPGTRLTVL.

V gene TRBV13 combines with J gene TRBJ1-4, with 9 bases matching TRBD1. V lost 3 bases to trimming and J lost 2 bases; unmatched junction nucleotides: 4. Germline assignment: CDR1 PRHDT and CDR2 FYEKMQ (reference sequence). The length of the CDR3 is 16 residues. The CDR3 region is CASSLDRGLTNEKLFF. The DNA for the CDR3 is TGTGCCAGCAGCTTGGACAGGGGACTCACTAATGAAAAACTGTTTTTT.

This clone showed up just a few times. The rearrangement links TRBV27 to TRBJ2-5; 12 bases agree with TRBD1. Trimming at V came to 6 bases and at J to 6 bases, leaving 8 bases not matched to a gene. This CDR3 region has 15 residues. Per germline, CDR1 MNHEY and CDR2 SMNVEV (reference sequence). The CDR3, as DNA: TGTGCCAGCAGCCGATGGGGACAGGGGGCAAAGACCCAGTACTTC. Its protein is CASSRWGQGAKTQYF.

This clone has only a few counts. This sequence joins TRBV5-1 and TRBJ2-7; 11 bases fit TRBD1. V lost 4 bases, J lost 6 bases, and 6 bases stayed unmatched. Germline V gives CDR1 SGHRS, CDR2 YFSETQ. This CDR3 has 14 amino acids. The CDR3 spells CASSPGQGVGEQYF. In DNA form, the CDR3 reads TGCGCCAGCAGCCCGGGACAGGGGGTGGGCGAGCAGTACTTC.

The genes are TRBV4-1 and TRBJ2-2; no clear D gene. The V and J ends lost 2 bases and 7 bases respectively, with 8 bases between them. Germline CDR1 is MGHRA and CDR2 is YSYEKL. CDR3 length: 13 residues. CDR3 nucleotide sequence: TGCGCCAGCAGCCAAATCCTCGTCGGGGAGCTGTTTTTT. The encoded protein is CASSQILVGELFF.

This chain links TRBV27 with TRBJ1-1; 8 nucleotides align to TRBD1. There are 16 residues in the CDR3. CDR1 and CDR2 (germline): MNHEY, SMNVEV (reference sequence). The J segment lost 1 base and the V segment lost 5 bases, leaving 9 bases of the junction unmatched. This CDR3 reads CASSLRPDRANTEAFF. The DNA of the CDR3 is TGTGCCAGCAGTCTACGCCCGGACAGGGCGAACACTGAAGCTTTCTTT.

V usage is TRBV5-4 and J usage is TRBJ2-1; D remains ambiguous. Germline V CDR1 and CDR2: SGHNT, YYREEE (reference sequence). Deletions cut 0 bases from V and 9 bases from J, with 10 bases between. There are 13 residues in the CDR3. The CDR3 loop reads CASSLAPNFEQFF. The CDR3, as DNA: TGTGCCAGCAGCTTGGCCCCGAACTTTGAGCAGTTCTTC.

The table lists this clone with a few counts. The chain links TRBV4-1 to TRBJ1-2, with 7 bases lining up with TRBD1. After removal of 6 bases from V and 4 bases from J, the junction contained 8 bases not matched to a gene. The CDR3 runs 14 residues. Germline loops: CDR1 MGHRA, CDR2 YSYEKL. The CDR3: CASSFPGTVYGYTF. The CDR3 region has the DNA TGCGCCAGCAGTTTCCCCGGGACAGTCTATGGCTACACCTTC.

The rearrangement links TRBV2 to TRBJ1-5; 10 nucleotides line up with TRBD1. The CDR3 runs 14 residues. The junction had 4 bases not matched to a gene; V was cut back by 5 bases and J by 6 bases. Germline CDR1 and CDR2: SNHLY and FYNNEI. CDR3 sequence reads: CASSPGQGGQPQHF. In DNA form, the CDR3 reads TGTGCCAGCAGTCCTGGACAGGGGGGTCAGCCCCAGCATTTT.

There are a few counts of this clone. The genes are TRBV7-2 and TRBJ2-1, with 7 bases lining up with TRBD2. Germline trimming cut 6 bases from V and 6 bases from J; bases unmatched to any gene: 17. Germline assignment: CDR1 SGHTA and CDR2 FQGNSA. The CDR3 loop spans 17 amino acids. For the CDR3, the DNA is TGTGCCAGCAGACCCCGTAACGTAGCGGGTGGGGGCAATGAGCAGTTCTTC. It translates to CASRPRNVAGGGNEQFF. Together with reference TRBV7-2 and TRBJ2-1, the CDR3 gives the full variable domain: GAGVSQSPSNKVTEKGKDVELRCDPISGHTALYWYRQSLGQGLEFLIYFQGNSAPDKSGLPSDRFSAERTGGSVSTLTIQRTQQEDSAVYLCASRPRNVAGGGNEQFFGPGTRLTVL.

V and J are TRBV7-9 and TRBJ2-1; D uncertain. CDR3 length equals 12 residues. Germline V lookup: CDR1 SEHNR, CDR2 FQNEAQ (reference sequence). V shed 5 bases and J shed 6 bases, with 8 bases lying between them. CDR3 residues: CASSPPVNEQFF. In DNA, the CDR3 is TGTGCCAGCAGCCCCCCCGTCAATGAGCAGTTCTTC.

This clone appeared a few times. CDR3 sequence: CASSSYTGSTEAFF. Here the CDR3 DNA reads TGTGCCAGCAGCAGTTACACAGGGAGCACTGAAGCTTTCTTT. The J gene is TRBJ1-1, the V gene TRBV9; perhaps TRBD1 as D (6 bases). With 4 bases removed from V and 4 bases from J, the gap between germline ends came to 14 bases. This CDR3 contains 14 residues. CDR1 is SGDLS and CDR2 is YYNGEE in the germline V gene.

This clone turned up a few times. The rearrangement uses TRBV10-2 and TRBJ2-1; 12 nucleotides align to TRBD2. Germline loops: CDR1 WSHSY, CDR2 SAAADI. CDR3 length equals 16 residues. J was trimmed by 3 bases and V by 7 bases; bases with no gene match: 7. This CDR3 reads CASMPSGRGSYNEQFF. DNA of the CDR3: TGCGCCAGCATGCCTAGCGGGAGGGGCAGCTACAATGAGCAGTTCTTC.